The clone carrying this T cell receptor (beta chain) has more than one count but fewer than ten. The data derive from a study of T cells of healthy individuals. The CDR3 length is 14 residues. Germline lookup yields CDR1 MGHRA and CDR2 YSYEKL. V lost 4 bases and J 1 base, leaving 10 bases between the germline ends. TCRdb independently ran MiXCR on the 5' RACE reads; one entry per CDR3 protein. There are around 63,000 distinct CDR3 sequences in the sample; roughly 17% occur only once, and about 4.7% lies in the top ten. This receptor was obtained from a human donor in good health. The V and J genes are TRBV4-1 and TRBJ1-1; the D gene is possibly TRBD1 (6 bases). The CDR3 nucleotides are TGCGCCAGCAGCCGACCGGGACAGAACACTGAAGCTTTCTTT. It yields the protein CASSRPGQNTEAFF.